These 14 T cell receptor beta chains were all obtained from the same sample, sequenced in a study of identical twins. MiXCR, applied by TCRdb to the 5' RACE reads, yields one record per CDR3 protein. The repertoire holds around 1.7 million distinct CDR3 sequences, with more than 30% as singletons. The sequenced sample was cord blood. The receptors here all came from a newborn girl in good health.

This clonotype was counted between two and nine times. The chain recombines TRBV4-2 with TRBJ1-4, with TRBD1 matching 9 bases. Germline V lookup: CDR1 LGHNA, CDR2 YNFKEQ. The CDR3 loop spans 15 amino acids. V lost 4 bases, J lost 8 bases, and 8 bases stayed unmatched. CDR3 bases: TGTGCCAGCAGCCCCTGGGACAGGGTGAGGGAAAAACTGTTTTTT. It yields the protein CASSPWDRVREKLFF.

The chain uses TRBV9 and TRBJ1-1; 7 bases are a match to TRBD1. Germline assignment: CDR1 SGDLS and CDR2 YYNGEE. The CDR3 contains 15 residues. Unmatched junction bases numbered 7, after V lost 0 bases and J lost 5 bases. The CDR3 sequence is CASSVGAGGVTEAFF. The CDR3 nucleotides read TGTGCCAGCAGCGTAGGTGCAGGGGGAGTGACTGAAGCTTTCTTT.

The chain joins TRBV6-1 to TRBJ2-3, with D perhaps matching TRBD1 (6 bases). CDR3 length equals 16 residues. Trimming pared 7 bases from V and 0 bases from J, leaving 17 bases between. Germline V gene lookup returns CDR1 MNHNS and CDR2 SASEGT. The CDR3 DNA follows: TGTGCCAGCAACAGACCCAGGGGCCCTAGCACAGATACGCAGTATTTT. Translating gives CASNRPRGPSTDTQYF.

V usage is TRBV20-1 and J usage is TRBJ2-3; no firm D call. The CDR3 runs 12 residues. The V and J ends lost 5 bases and 1 base respectively, with 7 bases between them. CDR1 is DFQATT and CDR2 is SNEGSKA in the germline V gene (reference sequence). The CDR3 here is CSAWQGTDTQYF. CDR3 in DNA: TGCAGTGCTTGGCAGGGCACAGATACGCAGTATTTT.

The chain carries TRBV4-1 and TRBJ1-2; tentatively, D is TRBD1 (6 bases). Germline CDR1 reads MGHRA; CDR2 reads YSYEKL. The V end was cut by 5 bases, the J end by 4 bases, with 20 bases between. CDR3 length: 16 amino acids. The CDR3 is CASSLIGQSLGYGYTF. For the CDR3, the DNA is TGCGCCAGCAGCTTAATCGGACAGTCCCTTGGCTATGGCTACACCTTC.

This clonotype has at least ten counts. V is TRBV29-1 and J is TRBJ2-3; a weak D match, TRBD2 (5 bases). The CDR3 sequence is 15 residues long. Trimming removed 3 bases from V and 5 bases from J, with 18 bases in between. Germline V gene sequence: CDR1 SQVTM, CDR2 ANQGSEA. CDR3 residues: CSVEAGRTRGDTQYF. DNA of the CDR3: TGCAGCGTTGAGGCTGGCAGGACTCGCGGAGATACGCAGTATTTT.

The V gene is TRBV4-1, the J gene TRBJ2-4; D is perhaps TRBD1 (5 bases). Germline assignment: CDR1 MGHRA and CDR2 YSYEKL. V dropped 6 bases and J dropped 0 bases, with 12 bases sitting between them. The CDR3 is made up of 15 amino acids. CDR3 nucleotides: TGCGCCAGCAGGACGACAGTCTTAGCCAAAAACATTCAGTACTTC. Translation gives CASRTTVLAKNIQYF.

This clonotype was detected only once. This rearrangement joins TRBV11-2 to TRBJ2-5; no reliable D call. This CDR3 has 16 amino acids. Germline values: CDR1 SGHAT, CDR2 FQNNGV. Trimming took 3 bases from V and 0 from J, leaving 14 bases between them. For the CDR3, the DNA is TGTGCCAGCAGCTTGGGAAGGCATTTGTACCAAGAGACCCAGTACTTC. Protein: CASSLGRHLYQETQYF.

This clonotype was observed many times. The CDR3 nucleotides read TGTGCCACCAGTGTCGACGAGCAGTACTTC. This codes for CATSVDEQYF. This chain links TRBV24-1 with TRBJ2-7; D gene uncertain. The CDR3 loop spans 10 amino acids. The V gene lost 5 bases and the J gene lost 5 bases, with 3 bases spanning the gap. Germline V gene sequence: CDR1 KGHDR, CDR2 SFDVKD.

This clonotype was seen a few times. The chain recombines TRBV20-1 with TRBJ1-5; D is uncertain. The CDR3 is 16 residues long. CDR1 is DFQATT and CDR2 is SNEGSKA in the germline V gene (reference sequence). V gave up 0 bases and J gave up 3 bases, with 15 bases separating them. The CDR3 loop reads CSARDLAVKVNQPQHF. The CDR3 DNA sequence: TGCAGTGCTAGAGACCTGGCAGTGAAAGTCAATCAGCCCCAGCATTTT.

This clonotype was detected only a few times. This sequence joins TRBV12-3 or TRBV12-4 and TRBJ2-3; TRBD2 matches 10 bases. The CDR3 spans 17 residues. V shed 2 bases, J shed 3 bases, and the junction held 8 bases outside the gene matches. CDR3 nucleotides: TGTGCCAGCAGTTTAATCCTAGCGGGGGCTCTAACAGATACGCAGTATTTT. It specifies CASSLILAGALTDTQYF.

J is TRBJ1-6 and V is TRBV20-1; TRBD1 agrees at 9 bases. V was pared by 2 bases and J by 10 bases, with 12 bases of the junction left unmatched. The CDR3 totals 16 residues. CDR1 and CDR2 from the germline V gene are DFQATT and SNEGSKA (reference sequence). In nucleotides, the CDR3 is TGCAGTGCTAGACCCTTAAGGACAGGGGCGGACTCACCCCTCCACTTT. Residues: CSARPLRTGADSPLHF.

This clonotype was recorded once. The CDR3, as DNA: TGTGCCAGCAGCCTAAACCGGGACCGGCGATATGGCTACACCTTC. Protein product: CASSLNRDRRYGYTF. The chain links TRBV7-8 to TRBJ1-2, with D maybe TRBD1 (5 bases). Looked up from germline, CDR1 is SGHVS and CDR2 is FQNEAQ. V was shortened by 5 bases and J by 5 bases, with 18 bases between the two germline ends. The CDR3 has 15 residues.

The chain combines TRBV20-1 with TRBJ2-7; D might be TRBD2 (6 bases). CDR3 length equals 15 residues. The V gene lost 3 bases and the J gene lost 7 bases, with 22 bases spanning the gap. Germline CDR1 DFQATT, CDR2 SNEGSKA (reference sequence). CDR3 in DNA: TGCAGTGCTAGTTACGGCGGGAACTCCGCATGGGAGCAGTACTTC. Translating gives CSASYGGNSAWEQYF.